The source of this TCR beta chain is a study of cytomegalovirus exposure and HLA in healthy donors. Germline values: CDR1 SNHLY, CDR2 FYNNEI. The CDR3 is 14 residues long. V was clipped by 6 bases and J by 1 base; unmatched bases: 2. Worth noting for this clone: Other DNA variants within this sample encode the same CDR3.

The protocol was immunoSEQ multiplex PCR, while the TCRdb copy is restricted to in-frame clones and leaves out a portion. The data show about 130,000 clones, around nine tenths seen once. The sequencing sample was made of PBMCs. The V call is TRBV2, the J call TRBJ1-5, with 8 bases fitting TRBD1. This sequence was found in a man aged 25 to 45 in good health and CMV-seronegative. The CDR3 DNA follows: TGTGCCAGCAGGGACAGGGTAAGCAATCAGCCCCAGCATTTT. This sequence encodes CASRDRVSNQPQHF.